Listed below are T cell receptor beta chains from one sample, sequenced in a study of radiotherapy plus CTLA-4 blockade in lung cancer. The data were produced by immunoSEQ multiplex PCR, yet TCRdb's version contains in-frame clones alone and is incomplete. The sample includes 60,000 to 75,000 clones, 60% to 80% seen only once; the top ten take 16%. The specimen comprised peripheral blood, sampled from a patient treated with radiotherapy plus ipilimumab. All receptors derive from a human donor with non-small cell lung cancer whose response to radiotherapy plus ipilimumab could not be evaluated. Some clones in this sample may be carry-over from other donors' samples. Each CDR3 is given with its conserved first and last residue. D genes are given only for firm matches. Some rows mark clone size as missing; the rest say once, few, many or name a class of expanded clone.

V	J	length	D	size	CDR3	DNA
TRBV10-1	TRBJ2-7	13	-	few	CASSEETRGEQYF	TGCGCCAGCAGTGAGGAGACAAGGGGCGAGCAGTACTTC
TRBV27	TRBJ2-1	14	-	-	CASAGVGSYNEQFF	TGTGCCAGCGCGGGTGTGGGCTCCTACAATGAGCAGTTCTTC
TRBV29-1	TRBJ2-5	13	-	few	CSVERGAEETQYF	TGCAGCGTCGAACGGGGGGCTGAAGAGACCCAGTACTTC
TRBV28	TRBJ1-6	15	TRBD1	-	CASSLETGLNSPLHF	TGTGCCAGCAGTTTAGAGACAGGGCTTAATTCACCCCTCCACTTT
TRBV9	TRBJ1-3	15	-	-	CASSVASYSGNTIYF	TGTGCCAGCAGCGTAGCCAGTTACTCTGGAAACACCATATATTTT
TRBV6-1	TRBJ2-7	14	TRBD2	once	CASSATSAGYEQYF	TGTGCCAGCAGTGCTACTAGCGCCGGCTACGAGCAGTACTTC
TRBV9	TRBJ2-1	15	TRBD2	-	CASSASGGGANEQFF	TGTGCCAGCAGCGCTAGCGGGGGTGGGGCGAATGAGCAGTTCTTC
TRBV5-4	TRBJ2-2	15	TRBD2	once	CASSFVGLAGGELFF	TGTGCCAGCAGCTTCGTCGGACTAGCGGGGGGGGAGCTGTTTTTT
TRBV2	TRBJ2-1	14	-	-	CASSGTRAYNEQFF	TGTGCCAGCAGTGGCACTAGGGCCTACAATGAGCAGTTCTTC
TRBV7-2	TRBJ2-2	16	TRBD2	once	CASSLDREGIAGELFF	TGTGCCAGCAGCTTAGATCGGGAGGGAATAGCCGGGGAGCTGTTTTTT
TRBV18	TRBJ2-7	15	TRBD2	-	CASSLNTGTSDEQYF	TGTGCCAGCTCTCTAAATACCGGGACTAGCGACGAGCAGTACTTC
TRBV4-1	TRBJ1-5	16	-	-	CASSQDNGVGNQPQHF	TGCGCCAGCAGCCAAGATAACGGGGTCGGCAATCAGCCCCAGCATTTT
TRBV19	TRBJ1-6	12	-	few	CASSHRESPLHF	TGTGCCAGTAGTCACAGGGAGTCACCCCTCCACTTT
TRBV7-9	TRBJ2-1	13	-	-	CASSPGTYNEQFF	TGTGCCAGCAGCCCAGGAACTTACAATGAGCAGTTCTTC
TRBV6-5	TRBJ1-2	13	TRBD1	-	CASSRGTAYGYTF	TGTGCCAGCAGTAGAGGGACAGCTTATGGCTACACCTTC
TRBV20-1	TRBJ2-7	10	-	-	CSARDREQYF	TGCAGTGCTAGAGATCGGGAGCAGTACTTC
TRBV10-3	TRBJ1-5	15	-	-	CAISESDSSNQPQHF	TGTGCCATCAGTGAGTCTGACAGCAGCAATCAGCCCCAGCATTTT
TRBV5-1	TRBJ1-2	14	TRBD1	-	CASSPGTGFYGYTF	TGCGCCAGCAGTCCCGGGACAGGGTTCTATGGCTACACCTTC
TRBV6-5	TRBJ2-5	14	TRBD1	-	CASSPTGDGQTQYF	TGTGCCAGCAGTCCTACAGGGGATGGGCAGACCCAGTACTTC
TRBV9	TRBJ2-5	14	TRBD2	-	CASSGNSGGETQYF	TGTGCCAGCAGCGGGAATAGCGGGGGCGAGACCCAGTACTTC
TRBV6-5	TRBJ1-1	14	-	-	CASSYSGGATEAFF	TGTGCCAGCAGTTACTCTGGGGGCGCGACTGAAGCTTTCTTT
TRBV5-4	TRBJ1-3	15	-	few	CASSRDNYSGNTIYF	TGTGCCAGCAGCCGGGACAACTACTCTGGAAACACCATATATTTT
TRBV10-3	TRBJ1-1	13	-	once	CAISPGGDTEAFF	TGTGCCATCAGCCCCGGGGGGGACACTGAAGCTTTCTTT
TRBV5-6	TRBJ1-2	14	TRBD1	-	CASSLQGGDYGYTF	TGTGCCAGCAGCTTACAGGGGGGGGACTATGGCTACACCTTC
TRBV19	TRBJ1-6	14	TRBD1	-	CASSLGQGRSPLHF	TGTGCCAGTAGTCTCGGACAGGGCCGCTCACCCCTCCACTTT
TRBV5-1	TRBJ2-1	17	TRBD2	-	CASSLGVLAGGNYEQFF	TGCGCCAGCAGCCTTGGGGTCCTAGCGGGGGGGAACTATGAGCAGTTCTTC
TRBV5-1	TRBJ1-1	14	-	few	CASSLRQGNTEAFF	TGCGCCAGCAGCTTGCGTCAGGGGAACACTGAAGCTTTCTTT
TRBV6-5	TRBJ2-7	16	TRBD1	-	CASSYYRTGAGGEQYF	TGTGCCAGCAGTTACTACCGGACAGGGGCCGGCGGCGAGCAGTACTTC
TRBV7-2	TRBJ2-1	14	TRBD2	-	CASSTSGIDNEQFF	TGTGCCAGCAGCACTAGCGGGATAGACAATGAGCAGTTCTTC
TRBV2	TRBJ1-5	13	-	few	CASRRDSNQPQHF	TGTGCCAGCCGTCGAGATAGCAATCAGCCCCAGCATTTT
TRBV15	TRBJ2-1	16	-	-	CATSRDELSSYNEQFF	TGTGCCACCAGCAGAGACGAACTGAGCTCCTACAATGAGCAGTTCTTC
TRBV7-3	TRBJ1-1	13	-	-	CASSLQAYTEAFF	TGTGCCAGCAGCTTACAGGCATACACTGAAGCTTTCTTT
TRBV19	TRBJ2-4	18	-	once	CASSKPLRAPATKNIQYF	TGTGCCAGTAGTAAGCCCCTCCGAGCCCCTGCGACCAAAAACATTCAGTACTTC
TRBV4-3	TRBJ2-7	16	-	-	CASSQESARAGYEQYF	TGCGCCAGCAGCCAAGAAAGCGCCAGGGCCGGTTACGAGCAGTACTTC
TRBV30	TRBJ2-1	11	-	once	CAWRGGNEQFF	TGTGCCTGGAGGGGGGGCAATGAGCAGTTCTTC
TRBV30	TRBJ2-1	16	TRBD2	-	CAWTPTSGGPGNEQFF	TGTGCCTGGACCCCCACTAGCGGGGGGCCAGGCAATGAGCAGTTCTTC
TRBV6-5	TRBJ1-3	15	-	-	CASSYEGSGMDTIYF	TGTGCCAGCAGTTACGAAGGAAGCGGAATGGACACCATATATTTT
TRBV9	TRBJ1-4	16	-	-	CASSPSRIGANEKLFF	TGTGCCAGCAGCCCCTCTAGAATCGGAGCTAATGAAAAACTGTTTTTT
TRBV28	TRBJ1-2	16	TRBD1	-	CASSFQGALVSRGYTF	TGTGCCAGCAGTTTTCAGGGGGCGCTTGTTTCACGAGGCTACACCTTC
TRBV5-7	TRBJ1-1	12	-	-	CARRGGNTEAFF	TGTGCCCGTCGGGGTGGTAACACTGAAGCTTTCTTT
TRBV28	TRBJ1-2	15	-	-	CASSFQQGVNYGYTF	TGTGCCAGCAGTTTTCAACAAGGGGTAAACTATGGCTACACCTTC
TRBV7-6	TRBJ1-1	14	TRBD1	once	CASSGTGAGTEAFF	TGTGCCAGCAGCGGGACAGGGGCTGGGACTGAAGCTTTCTTT